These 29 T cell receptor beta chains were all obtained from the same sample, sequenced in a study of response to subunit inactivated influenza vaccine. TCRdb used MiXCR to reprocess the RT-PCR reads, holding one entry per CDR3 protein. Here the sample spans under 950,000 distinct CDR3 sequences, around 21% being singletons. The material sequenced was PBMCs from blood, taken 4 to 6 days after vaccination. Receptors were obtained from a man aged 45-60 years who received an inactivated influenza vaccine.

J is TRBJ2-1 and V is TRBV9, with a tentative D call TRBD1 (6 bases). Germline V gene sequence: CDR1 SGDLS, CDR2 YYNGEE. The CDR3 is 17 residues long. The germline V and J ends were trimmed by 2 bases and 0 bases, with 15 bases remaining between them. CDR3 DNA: TGTGCCAGCAGCGTGTCAGGGGTGCCCAGCTCCTACAATGAGCAGTTCTTC. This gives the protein CASSVSGVPSSYNEQFF.

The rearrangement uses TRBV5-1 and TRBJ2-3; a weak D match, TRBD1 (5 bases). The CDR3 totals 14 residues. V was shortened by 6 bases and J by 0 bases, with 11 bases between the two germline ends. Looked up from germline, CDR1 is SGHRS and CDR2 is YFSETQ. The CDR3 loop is CASNDQGSTDTQYF. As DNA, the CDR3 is TGCGCCAGCAATGATCAGGGTAGCACAGATACGCAGTATTTT.

CDR3 in amino acids: CATSGRGPVNEQFF. The CDR3 nucleotides read TGTGCCACGAGCGGGAGGGGCCCGGTGAATGAGCAGTTCTTC. The chain has TRBV24-1 and TRBJ2-1, with 10 bases fitting TRBD2. Germline V lookup: CDR1 KGHDR, CDR2 SFDVKD. The CDR3 spans 14 residues. V gave up 10 bases and J gave up 7 bases; unmatched junction bases: 9.

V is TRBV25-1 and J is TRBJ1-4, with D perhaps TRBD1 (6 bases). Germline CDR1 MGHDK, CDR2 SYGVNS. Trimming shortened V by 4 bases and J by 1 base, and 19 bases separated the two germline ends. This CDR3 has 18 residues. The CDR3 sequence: CASSALSGRGGTNEKLFF. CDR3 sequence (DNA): TGTGCCAGCAGTGCCCTATCCGGCAGGGGAGGAACTAATGAAAAACTGTTTTTT.

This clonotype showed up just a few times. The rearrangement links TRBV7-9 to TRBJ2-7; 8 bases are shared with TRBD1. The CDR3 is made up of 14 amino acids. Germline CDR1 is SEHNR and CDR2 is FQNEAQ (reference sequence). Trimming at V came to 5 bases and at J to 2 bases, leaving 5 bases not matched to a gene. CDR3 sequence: CASSPTGDAYEQYF. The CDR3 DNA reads TGTGCCAGCAGCCCGACAGGGGATGCCTACGAGCAGTACTTC.

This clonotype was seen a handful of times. CDR3 nucleotides: TGTGCCAGCAGTTACCGGTCCCCCTCGTCGGCGGGGGGCTCCTACGAGCAGTACTTC. This codes for CASSYRSPSSAGGSYEQYF. The chain uses TRBV6-5 and TRBJ2-7, with 8 bases that match TRBD2. V shed 2 bases, J shed 0 bases, and the junction held 15 bases outside the gene matches. The CDR3 spans 19 residues. CDR1 and CDR2 (germline): MNHEY, SVGAGI.

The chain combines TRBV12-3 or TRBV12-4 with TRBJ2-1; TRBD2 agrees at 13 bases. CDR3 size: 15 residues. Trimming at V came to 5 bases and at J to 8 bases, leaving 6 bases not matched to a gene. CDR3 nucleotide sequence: TGTGCCAGCAGTCCCACTAGCGGGGGGGCCTATGAGCAGTTCTTC. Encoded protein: CASSPTSGGAYEQFF.

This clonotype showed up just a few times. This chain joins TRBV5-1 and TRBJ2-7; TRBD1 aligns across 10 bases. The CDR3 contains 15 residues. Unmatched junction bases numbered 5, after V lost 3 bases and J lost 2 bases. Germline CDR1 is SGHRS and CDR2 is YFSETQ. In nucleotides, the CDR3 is TGCGCCAGCAGCTCGGGACAGGGGCTAGCCTACGAGCAGTACTTC. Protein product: CASSSGQGLAYEQYF. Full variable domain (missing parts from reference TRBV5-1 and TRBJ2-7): KAGVTQTPRYLIKTRGQQVTLSCSPISGHRSVSWYQQTPGQGLQFLFEYFSETQRNKGNFPGRFSGRQFSNSRSEMNVSTLELGDSALYLCASSSGQGLAYEQYFGPGTRLTVT.

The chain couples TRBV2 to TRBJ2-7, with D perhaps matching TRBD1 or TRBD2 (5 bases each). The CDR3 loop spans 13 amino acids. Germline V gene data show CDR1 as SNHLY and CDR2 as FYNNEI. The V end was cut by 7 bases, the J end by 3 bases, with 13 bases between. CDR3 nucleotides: TGTGCCAGCATGGACGGGACCTTCTACGAGCAGTACTTC. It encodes CASMDGTFYEQYF. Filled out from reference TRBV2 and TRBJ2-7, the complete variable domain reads EPEVTQTPSHQVTQMGQEVILRCVPISNHLYFYWYRQILGQKVEFLVSFYNNEISEKSEIFDDQFSVERPDGSNFTLKIRSTKLEDSAMYFCASMDGTFYEQYFGPGTRLTVT.

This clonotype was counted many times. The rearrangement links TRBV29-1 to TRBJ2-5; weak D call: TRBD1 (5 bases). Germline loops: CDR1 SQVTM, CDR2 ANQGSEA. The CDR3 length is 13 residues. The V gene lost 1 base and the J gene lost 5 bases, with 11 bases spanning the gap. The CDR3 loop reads CSVEVWGAETQYF. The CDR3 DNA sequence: TGCAGCGTTGAAGTCTGGGGCGCGGAGACCCAGTACTTC.

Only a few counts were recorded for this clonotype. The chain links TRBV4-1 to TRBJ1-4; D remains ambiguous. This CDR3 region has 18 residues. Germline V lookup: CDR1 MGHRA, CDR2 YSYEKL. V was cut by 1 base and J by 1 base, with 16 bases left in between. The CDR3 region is CASSQGMASVLTNEKLFF. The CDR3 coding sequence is TGCGCCAGCAGCCAAGGAATGGCTTCCGTCCTAACTAATGAAAAACTGTTTTTT.

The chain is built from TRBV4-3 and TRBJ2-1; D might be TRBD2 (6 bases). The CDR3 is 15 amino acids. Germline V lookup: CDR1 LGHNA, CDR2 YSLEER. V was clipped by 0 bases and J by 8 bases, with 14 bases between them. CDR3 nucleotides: TGCGCCAGCAGCCAAGAGGGAGGCGGGGTCGATGAGCAGTTCTTC. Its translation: CASSQEGGGVDEQFF.

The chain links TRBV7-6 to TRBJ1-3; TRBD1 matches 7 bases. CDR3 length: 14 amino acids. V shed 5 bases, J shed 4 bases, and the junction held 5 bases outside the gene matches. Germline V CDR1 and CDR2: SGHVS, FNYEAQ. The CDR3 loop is CASSQGVLGNTIYF. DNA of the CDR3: TGTGCCAGCAGCCAGGGGGTCCTGGGAAACACCATATATTTT.

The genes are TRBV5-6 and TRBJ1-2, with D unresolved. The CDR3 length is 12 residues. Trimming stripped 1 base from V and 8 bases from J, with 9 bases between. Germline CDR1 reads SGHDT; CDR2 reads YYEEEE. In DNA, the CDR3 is TGTGCCAGCAGCTTGTTGGCGGAGGGCTACACCTTC. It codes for CASSLLAEGYTF.

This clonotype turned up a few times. The CDR3 spells CASSKTGFANTGELFF. In nucleotides, the CDR3 is TGTGCCAGCAGCAAGACCGGGTTCGCGAACACCGGGGAGCTGTTTTTT. The J gene is TRBJ2-2, the V gene TRBV9, with unresolved D. The CDR3 is made up of 16 amino acids. Trimming left V 4 bases short and J 0 bases short, with 13 bases between. The germline V gene encodes CDR1 SGDLS and CDR2 YYNGEE.

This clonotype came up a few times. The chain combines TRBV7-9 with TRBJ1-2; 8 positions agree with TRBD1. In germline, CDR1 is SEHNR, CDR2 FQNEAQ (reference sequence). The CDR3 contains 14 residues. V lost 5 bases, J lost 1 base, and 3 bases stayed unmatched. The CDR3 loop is CASSNRGDNYGYTF. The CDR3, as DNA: TGTGCCAGCAGCAACAGGGGGGATAACTATGGCTACACCTTC.

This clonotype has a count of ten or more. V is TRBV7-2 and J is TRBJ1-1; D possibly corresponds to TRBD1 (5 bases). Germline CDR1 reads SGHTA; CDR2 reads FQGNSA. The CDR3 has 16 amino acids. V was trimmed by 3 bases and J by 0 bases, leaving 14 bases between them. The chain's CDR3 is CASSFISRQLNTEAFF. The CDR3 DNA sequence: TGTGCCAGCAGCTTTATTAGCCGACAGTTGAACACTGAAGCTTTCTTT.

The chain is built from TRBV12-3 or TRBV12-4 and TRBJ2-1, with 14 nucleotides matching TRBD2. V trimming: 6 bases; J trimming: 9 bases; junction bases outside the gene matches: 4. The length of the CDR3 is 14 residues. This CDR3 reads CASRTGTSGGEQFF. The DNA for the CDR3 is TGTGCCAGCAGGACCGGGACTAGCGGGGGTGAGCAGTTCTTC.

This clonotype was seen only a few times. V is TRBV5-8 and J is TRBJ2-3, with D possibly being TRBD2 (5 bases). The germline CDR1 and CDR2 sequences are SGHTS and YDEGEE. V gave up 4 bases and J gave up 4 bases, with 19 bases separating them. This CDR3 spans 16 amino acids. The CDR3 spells CASSHGPGMGADTQYF. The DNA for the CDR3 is TGTGCCAGCAGCCACGGACCGGGAATGGGCGCAGATACGCAGTATTTT.

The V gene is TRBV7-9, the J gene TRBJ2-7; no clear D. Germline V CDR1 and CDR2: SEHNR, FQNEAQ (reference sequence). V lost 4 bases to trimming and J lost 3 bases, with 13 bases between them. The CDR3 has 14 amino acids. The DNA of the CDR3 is TGTGCCAGCAGCTCCCCAGGACGGTTCTACGAGCAGTACTTC. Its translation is CASSSPGRFYEQYF.

CDR3 DNA sequence: TGTGCCACCCTATTGGGGGGGGAAGAGACCCAGTACTTC. As protein: CATLLGGEETQYF. The V call is TRBV28, the J call TRBJ2-5; TRBD2 matches at 7 bases. CDR3 length: 13 amino acids. Germline loops: CDR1 MDHEN, CDR2 SYDVKM. Unmatched junction bases numbered 8, after V lost 10 bases and J lost 3 bases.

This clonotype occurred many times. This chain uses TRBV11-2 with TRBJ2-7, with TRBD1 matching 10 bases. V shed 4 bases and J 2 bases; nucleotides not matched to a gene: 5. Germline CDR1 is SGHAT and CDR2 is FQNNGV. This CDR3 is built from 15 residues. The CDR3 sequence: CASSSAGTGAYEQYF. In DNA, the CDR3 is TGTGCCAGCAGCTCTGCCGGGACAGGGGCCTACGAGCAGTACTTC.

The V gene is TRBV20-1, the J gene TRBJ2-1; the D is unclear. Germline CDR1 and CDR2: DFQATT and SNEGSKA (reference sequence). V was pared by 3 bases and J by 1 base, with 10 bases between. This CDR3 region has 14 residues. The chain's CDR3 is CSASWPRSYNEQFF. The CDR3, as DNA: TGCAGTGCTAGTTGGCCGAGATCCTACAATGAGCAGTTCTTC.

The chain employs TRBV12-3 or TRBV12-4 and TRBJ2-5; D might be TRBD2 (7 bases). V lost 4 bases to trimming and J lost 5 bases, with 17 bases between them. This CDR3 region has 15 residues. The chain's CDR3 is CASSSRGAHLETQYF. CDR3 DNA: TGTGCCAGCAGTTCTCGGGGGGCGCATCTGGAGACCCAGTACTTC.

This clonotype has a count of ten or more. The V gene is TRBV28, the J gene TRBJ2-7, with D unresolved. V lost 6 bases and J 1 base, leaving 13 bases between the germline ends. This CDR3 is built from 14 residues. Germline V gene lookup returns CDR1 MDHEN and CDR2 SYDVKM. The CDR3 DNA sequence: TGTGCCAGCAGGCTAACCACCTCTTCCTACGAGCAGTACTTC. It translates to CASRLTTSSYEQYF.

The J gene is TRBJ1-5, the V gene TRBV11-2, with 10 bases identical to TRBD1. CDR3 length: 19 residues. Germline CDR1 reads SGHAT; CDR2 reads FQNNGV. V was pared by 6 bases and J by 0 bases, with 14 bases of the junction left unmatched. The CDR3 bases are TGTGCCAGCAGTCAATCTAGACAGGGGGCGGCTAATAGCAATCAGCCCCAGCATTTT. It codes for CASSQSRQGAANSNQPQHF.

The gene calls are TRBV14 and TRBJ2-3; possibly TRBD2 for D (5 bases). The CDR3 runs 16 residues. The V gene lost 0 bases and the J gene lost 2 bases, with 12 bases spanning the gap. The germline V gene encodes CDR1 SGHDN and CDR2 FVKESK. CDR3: CASSQEADRTTDTQYF. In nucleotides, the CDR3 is TGTGCCAGCAGCCAAGAAGCGGACCGTACCACAGATACGCAGTATTTT.

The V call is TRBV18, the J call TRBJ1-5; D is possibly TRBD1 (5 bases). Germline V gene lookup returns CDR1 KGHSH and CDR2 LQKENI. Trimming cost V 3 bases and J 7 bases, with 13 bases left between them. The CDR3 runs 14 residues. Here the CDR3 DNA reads TGTGCCAGCTCACCCACAAGGGGTGGACAGCCCCAGCATTTT. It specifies CASSPTRGGQPQHF.

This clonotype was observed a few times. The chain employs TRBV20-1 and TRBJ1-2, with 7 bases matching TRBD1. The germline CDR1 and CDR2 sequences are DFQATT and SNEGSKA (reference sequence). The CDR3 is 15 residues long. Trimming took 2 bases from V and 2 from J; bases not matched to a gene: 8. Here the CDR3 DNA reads TGCAGTGCTAGACCTCGACAGGGCGCAAACTATGGCTACACCTTC. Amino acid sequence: CSARPRQGANYGYTF.